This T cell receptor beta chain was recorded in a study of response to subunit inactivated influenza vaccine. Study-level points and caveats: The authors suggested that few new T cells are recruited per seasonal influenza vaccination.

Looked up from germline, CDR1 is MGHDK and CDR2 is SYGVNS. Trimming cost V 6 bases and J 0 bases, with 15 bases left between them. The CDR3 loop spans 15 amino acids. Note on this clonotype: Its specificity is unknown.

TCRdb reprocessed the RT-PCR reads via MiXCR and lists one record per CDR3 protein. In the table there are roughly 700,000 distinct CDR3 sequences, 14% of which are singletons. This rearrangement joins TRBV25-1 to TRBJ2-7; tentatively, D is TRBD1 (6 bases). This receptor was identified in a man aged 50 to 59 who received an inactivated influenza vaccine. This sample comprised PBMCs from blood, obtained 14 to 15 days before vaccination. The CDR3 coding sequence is TGTGCCAGCAGCAGAACAGGGTCCCCCTCCTACGAGCAGTACTTC. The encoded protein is CASSRTGSPSYEQYF.